Listed below are T cell receptor beta chains from one sample, sequenced in a study of regulatory T cells in long-lasting Graves disease. Each CDR3 protein is one row after TCRdb ran MiXCR on the multiplex PCR reads. This sample has over 350,000 distinct CDR3 sequences; around 15% occur once, and the top ten carry more than 15%. These data also formed part of another study, on T cells in Graves' hyperthyroidism and ophthalmopathy.

The material was peripheral blood mononuclear cells (PBMCs), obtained at new diagnosis, from a patient treated with antithyroid drugs. The receptors derive from a woman between 45 and 60 years old with Graves disease. Both conserved end residues are part of each CDR3. The D gene is left open where the match is weak. Where a row states a size, it is once, few, many or the class of an expanded clone; other rows omit it.

length,D,V,size,J,DNA,CDR3
16,TRBD2,TRBV6-1,many,TRBJ2-7,TGTGCCAGCAGGTCTTCCTTAGCGGGAGGGGGGTACGAGCAGTACTTC,CASRSSLAGGGYEQYF
13,NA,TRBV24-1,many,TRBJ1-1,TGTGCCACCAGGACAGGTGTGAACACTGAAGCTTTCTTT,CATRTGVNTEAFF
16,NA,TRBV28,many,TRBJ1-4,TGTGCCACCTCCCGGTGGGCCCAGGACAATAATGAAAAACTGTTTTTT,CATSRWAQDNNEKLFF
11,NA,TRBV20-1,many,TRBJ2-5,TGCAGTGCTTCACCGAAGGGGACCCAGTACTTC,CSASPKGTQYF
16,NA,TRBV27,few,TRBJ1-6,TGTGCCAGCAGCCTTGTCCCACAGGGATATGATTCACCCCTCCACTTT,CASSLVPQGYDSPLHF
13,NA,TRBV10-3,many,TRBJ1-1,TGTGCCATCAGCCCTCAAGGGGACACTGAAGCTTTCTTT,CAISPQGDTEAFF
14,NA,TRBV6-1,many,TRBJ2-3,TGTGCCAGCAGTCAAGACTACACGACAGATACGCAGTATTTT,CASSQDYTTDTQYF
16,TRBD1,TRBV12-3/TRBV12-4,many,TRBJ1-2,TGTGCCAGCAGCATAACTTCCCAGGGGGCTGGCTATGGCTACACCTTC,CASSITSQGAGYGYTF
15,TRBD2,TRBV7-9,NA,TRBJ2-7,TGTGCCAGCAGCGCGACTAGCGGGGGCCGGAGGGAGCAGTACTTC,CASSATSGGRREQYF
18,TRBD2,TRBV2,many,TRBJ2-2,TGTGCCAGCAGTGTCGTTAGCGGGCAAACCATGGACACCGGGGAGCTGTTTTTT,CASSVVSGQTMDTGELFF
15,NA,TRBV9,many,TRBJ2-1,TGTGCCAGCAGCGCCGGGACGCCTACCTACAATGAGCAGTTCTTC,CASSAGTPTYNEQFF
17,NA,TRBV5-1,many,TRBJ1-1,TGCGCCAGCGGATCAGAGGGGTCCTCCGTGAGGAACACTGAAGCTTTCTTT,CASGSEGSSVRNTEAFF
16,TRBD1,TRBV7-6,NA,TRBJ2-2,TGTGCCAGCAGCTTACTCGGACAGGGGAACACCGGGGAGCTGTTTTTT,CASSLLGQGNTGELFF
16,TRBD2,TRBV5-1,NA,TRBJ2-1,TGCGCCAGCAGCTTGGAAGGACTAGCGGGATTCGATGAGCAGTTCTTC,CASSLEGLAGFDEQFF
12,NA,TRBV20-1,many,TRBJ2-5,TGCAGTGCTAGCGTCCTTTTAGAGACCCAGTACTTC,CSASVLLETQYF
16,NA,TRBV9,many,TRBJ2-5,TGTGCCAGCAGGAGCCTGACCGCTAATTTCCAAGAGACCCAGTACTTC,CASRSLTANFQETQYF
17,TRBD2,TRBV12-3/TRBV12-4,many,TRBJ2-1,TGTGCCAGCAGCCGTACCCCCGGGACTAGCGGATACAATGAGCAGTTCTTC,CASSRTPGTSGYNEQFF
17,TRBD2,TRBV18,many,TRBJ2-5,TGTGCCAGCTCAAAGGGGACTAGCGGTTTGATCCAAGAGACCCAGTACTTC,CASSKGTSGLIQETQYF
14,TRBD2,TRBV12-3/TRBV12-4,many,TRBJ2-3,TGTGCCAGCAGCAAACTAGCGGGAGGGGATACGCAGTATTTT,CASSKLAGGDTQYF
12,NA,TRBV12-3/TRBV12-4,many,TRBJ2-3,TGTGCCAGCAGTCCAGGGGCAGATACGCAGTATTTT,CASSPGADTQYF
16,TRBD1,TRBV11-2,many,TRBJ2-7,TGTGCCAGCAGCCCGCTTGACAGGGGGCCACTCTACGAGCAGTACTTC,CASSPLDRGPLYEQYF
13,NA,TRBV30,many,TRBJ1-1,TGTGCCTGGAGTCTGAACCACAACACTGAAGCTTTCTTT,CAWSLNHNTEAFF
16,TRBD1,TRBV6-1,many,TRBJ1-1,TGTGCCAGCAGTGAACGTGGGGACAGCGGTGGGCCTGAAGCTTTCTTT,CASSERGDSGGPEAFF
19,TRBD2,TRBV20-1,many,TRBJ2-1,TGCAGTGCCCCGCCGAGGACTAGCGGGAGAGATGGCACCTACAATGAGCAGTTCTTC,CSAPPRTSGRDGTYNEQFF
13,NA,TRBV6-1,few,TRBJ2-2,TGTGCCAGCAGGGCCACCTCCACCGGGGAGCTGTTTTTT,CASRATSTGELFF
11,NA,TRBV6-2/TRBV6-3,many,TRBJ2-7,TGTGCCAGCAACAGTCCCTACGAGCAGTACTTC,CASNSPYEQYF
12,NA,TRBV30,many,TRBJ1-2,TGTGCCTGGACCCTAGGGCCCTATGGCTACACCTTC,CAWTLGPYGYTF
15,NA,TRBV7-2,few,TRBJ1-5,TGTGCCAGCAGCTTCTACAGGGACGGCAATCAGCCCCAGCATTTT,CASSFYRDGNQPQHF
14,NA,TRBV5-1,many,TRBJ1-2,TGCGCCAGCAGCTTATTAACAGATGTCTATGGCTACACCTTC,CASSLLTDVYGYTF
14,TRBD1,TRBV28,many,TRBJ1-5,TGTGCCAGCAGTCCTGACAGGGGAGTCCAGCCCCAGCATTTT,CASSPDRGVQPQHF
12,TRBD2,TRBV2,many,TRBJ2-3,TGTGCCAGCAGTGAATTGGAGGGGAGGGTGTATTTT,CASSELEGRVYF
14,NA,TRBV28,many,TRBJ1-2,TGTGCCAGCAGTTTAACGGGGCTCGTCTATGGCTACACCTTC,CASSLTGLVYGYTF
17,TRBD2,TRBV7-2,NA,TRBJ2-1,TGTGCCAGCAGCCCCACGTTAGTGGCGGGAGCCTACAATGAGCAGTTCTTC,CASSPTLVAGAYNEQFF
15,NA,TRBV7-9,few,TRBJ1-1,TGTGCCAGCAGCGTAGGAAGGGCCCGGGGAACTGAAGCTTTCTTT,CASSVGRARGTEAFF
14,NA,TRBV6-1,few,TRBJ2-7,TGTGCCAGCAGTGCAACAGGTACAGAATACGAGCAGTACTTC,CASSATGTEYEQYF
14,NA,TRBV10-3,many,TRBJ2-7,TGTGCCATCAGTGAGTCGAGGGACACCTACGAGCAGTACTTC,CAISESRDTYEQYF
16,NA,TRBV12-3/TRBV12-4,many,TRBJ2-5,TGTGCCAGCAGTTCTTTTGGGCAGGGGATTTGGGAGACCCAGTACTTC,CASSSFGQGIWETQYF
14,NA,TRBV6-1,NA,TRBJ1-4,TGTGCCAGCACCGACAATTTTGCTAATGAAAAACTGTTTTTT,CASTDNFANEKLFF
14,TRBD2,TRBV5-4,many,TRBJ2-1,TGTGCCAGCAGCCTACTAGCGGGGAGGAGTGAGCAGTTCTTC,CASSLLAGRSEQFF
14,NA,TRBV3-1,many,TRBJ2-3,TGTGCCAGCAGCCATAGCTCTAGCACAGATACGCAGTATTTT,CASSHSSSTDTQYF
15,TRBD2,TRBV19,NA,TRBJ2-2,TGTGCCAGTAGTTTCGGACTAGCGGCGCCCGGGGAGCTGTTTTTT,CASSFGLAAPGELFF
14,NA,TRBV28,many,TRBJ2-5,TGTGCCAGCAGGAACCAGGGTTTTCAAGAGACCCAGTACTTC,CASRNQGFQETQYF
14,TRBD1,TRBV12-3/TRBV12-4,many,TRBJ2-7,TGTGCCAGCAGGGGACAGGGGGCTCGGTACGAGCAGTACTTC,CASRGQGARYEQYF
15,NA,TRBV11-3,NA,TRBJ1-4,TGTGCCAGCAGTACGAGGAGTACAACTAATGAAAAACTGTTTTTT,CASSTRSTTNEKLFF
16,TRBD2,TRBV7-2,many,TRBJ2-1,TGTGCCAGCAGCTTGGTAGCGGGAGGGTTCTACAATGAGCAGTTCTTC,CASSLVAGGFYNEQFF
12,TRBD1,TRBV9,few,TRBJ1-2,TGTGCCAGCAGCGTAGCAGGGGGTGGCTACACCTTC,CASSVAGGGYTF
15,TRBD1,TRBV5-5,NA,TRBJ2-7,TGTGCCAGCAGCTTCTTTGGACAGGGGCACTACGAGCAGTACTTC,CASSFFGQGHYEQYF
13,NA,TRBV5-1,many,TRBJ2-1,TGCGCCAGCAAGATTGGGCTAGGCAATGAGCAGTTCTTC,CASKIGLGNEQFF
14,NA,TRBV20-1,many,TRBJ2-1,TGCAGTGCTAGAGCACGTCGAGTAGCGGATGAGCAGTTCTTC,CSARARRVADEQFF
17,TRBD2,TRBV25-1,few,TRBJ2-3,TGTGCCAGCAGTGATTTTAGCGGGAGCCGCCGCACAGATACGCAGTATTTT,CASSDFSGSRRTDTQYF
15,NA,TRBV6-2/TRBV6-3,many,TRBJ1-3,TGTGCCAGCAGTGAGACTGGGTTCTCCGGAAACACCATATATTTT,CASSETGFSGNTIYF
14,NA,TRBV9,NA,TRBJ2-3,TGTGCCAGCGGCGTAGGAGGGTCCACAGATACGCAGTATTTT,CASGVGGSTDTQYF
14,NA,TRBV18,NA,TRBJ2-1,TGTGCCAGCTCACCAAGGTTCGGGGCGGATGGGCAGTTCTTC,CASSPRFGADGQFF
14,NA,TRBV6-1,NA,TRBJ1-5,TGTGCCAGCTTGAGGGACGGAAACAATCAGCCCCAGCATTTT,CASLRDGNNQPQHF
13,NA,TRBV28,NA,TRBJ1-2,TGTGCCGGCAGTTTAAACGGGCACGATGGCTACACCTTC,CAGSLNGHDGYTF
15,NA,TRBV7-8,few,TRBJ1-5,TGTGCCAGCAGCTTATGGTCAGATAGCAATCAGCCCCAGCATTTT,CASSLWSDSNQPQHF
14,NA,TRBV19,NA,TRBJ1-1,TGTGCCAGTAGCGTCCCGGGGGCGCGAACTGAAGCTTTCTTT,CASSVPGARTEAFF
14,NA,TRBV10-3,NA,TRBJ1-3,TGTGCCATCAGTGAGCCCCGACCTGGAAACACCATATATTTT,CAISEPRPGNTIYF